A selection of T cell receptor beta chains follows, all from one sample in a study of T cell repertoires in cytomegalovirus infection. TCRdb passed the reads through MiXCR, listing each CDR3 protein once. Of approximately 250,000 distinct CDR3 sequences in the sample, 9% to 15% are singletons; the top ten hold 1.5% to 2%. Sequencing was done on a sample of PBMCs. These receptors all stem from a human donor in good health (CMV status not recorded). Some clones in this sample may be carry-over from other donors' samples. Both conserved end residues are part of each CDR3. A D gene is named only where the DNA matches it firmly. Clone size, where shown, is once, few, many, or a class for clones that have expanded.

-	few	TRBV4-1	TRBJ2-5	CASSQDRVGMGETQYF	TGCGCCAGCAGCCAAGATCGGGTGGGAATGGGAGAGACCCAGTACTTC
-	-	TRBV15	TRBJ1-1	CATSTDPHTEAFF	TGTGCCACCAGCACAGATCCCCATACCGAAGCTTTCTTT
-	-	TRBV19	TRBJ1-1	CASSIVGATEAFF	TGTGCCAGTAGTATCGTCGGGGCAACTGAAGCTTTCTTT
-	-	TRBV15	TRBJ1-6	CATSRDPNSPLHF	TGTGCCACCAGCAGGGACCCCAATTCACCCCTCCACTTT
TRBD2	-	TRBV20-1	TRBJ2-1	CSASFRGDYNEQFF	TGCAGTGCTTCGTTCCGGGGGGACTACAATGAGCAGTTCTTC
-	few	TRBV28	TRBJ1-5	CASSLKGRGNQPQHF	TGTGCCAGCAGTTTAAAGGGGAGGGGCAATCAGCCCCAGCATTTT
-	-	TRBV28	TRBJ2-3	CASSTRGATDTQYF	TGTGCCAGCAGTACCCGCGGGGCCACAGATACGCAGTATTTT
TRBD1	many	TRBV28	TRBJ1-1	CASSFRTGEGTEAFF	TGTGCCAGCAGTTTTCGGACAGGGGAGGGAACTGAAGCTTTCTTT
-	-	TRBV6-5	TRBJ2-1	CASSYETGTYNEQFF	TGTGCCAGCAGTTACGAGACGGGGACCTACAATGAGCAGTTCTTC
TRBD1	many	TRBV7-8	TRBJ1-6	CASSSGQGVDNSPLHF	TGTGCCAGCAGCTCCGGACAGGGGGTAGATAATTCACCCCTCCACTTT
TRBD1	few	TRBV6-2/TRBV6-3	TRBJ2-4	CASSPRDRGSDLAKNIQYF	TGTGCCAGCAGTCCCCGGGACAGGGGGTCCGATCTAGCCAAAAACATTCAGTACTTC
TRBD1	-	TRBV5-5	TRBJ1-6	CASSQTGDYNSPLHF	TGTGCCAGCAGCCAGACAGGGGACTATAATTCACCCCTCCACTTT
TRBD1	many	TRBV19	TRBJ1-5	CASRVQGASNQPQHF	TGTGCCAGTAGGGTTCAGGGGGCGAGCAATCAGCCCCAGCATTTT
TRBD2	few	TRBV6-2/TRBV6-3	TRBJ2-1	CASSYLAGGPGEQFF	TGTGCCAGCAGTTACTTGGCGGGAGGGCCCGGTGAGCAGTTCTTC
TRBD2	many	TRBV11-2	TRBJ2-7	CASSIDGGGPYEQYF	TGTGCCAGCAGCATAGATGGGGGAGGGCCCTACGAGCAGTACTTC
TRBD1	-	TRBV20-1	TRBJ1-5	CSARSVTGNQPQHF	TGCAGTGCTAGATCCGTGACAGGGAATCAGCCCCAGCATTTT
-	many	TRBV5-1	TRBJ2-1	CASSLPADSSTGEQFF	TGCGCCAGCAGCCTCCCGGCGGACAGCTCAACTGGGGAGCAGTTCTTC
-	few	TRBV7-2	TRBJ1-2	CASSLGGGSGYTF	TGTGCCAGCAGCTTAGGAGGGGGAAGCGGCTACACCTTC
TRBD1	-	TRBV29-1	TRBJ1-2	CSVGTGGGYGYTF	TGCAGCGTTGGGACAGGGGGTGGCTATGGCTACACCTTC
-	many	TRBV11-3	TRBJ2-5	CASSSGQRGIQETQYF	TGTGCCAGCAGCTCGGGACAGCGGGGCATCCAAGAGACCCAGTACTTC
TRBD1	many	TRBV7-6	TRBJ1-4	CASSLFGDRGVKLFF	TGTGCCAGCAGCTTATTCGGGGACAGGGGAGTAAAACTGTTTTTT
-	few	TRBV19	TRBJ2-3	CASSPRKSGGTDTQYF	TGTGCCAGTAGTCCCCGCAAAAGCGGCGGCACAGATACGCAGTATTTT
-	many	TRBV6-2/TRBV6-3	TRBJ2-7	CASRDGQPRLWVYEQYF	TGTGCCAGCAGGGACGGACAGCCACGTCTTTGGGTCTACGAGCAGTACTTC
-	-	TRBV19	TRBJ2-7	CASSPGLRGVTYEQYF	TGTGCCAGTAGCCCCGGGCTCCGAGGAGTAACCTACGAGCAGTACTTC
-	-	TRBV5-1	TRBJ2-5	CASSWDFETQYF	TGCGCCAGCAGCTGGGACTTCGAGACCCAGTACTTC
-	many	TRBV2	TRBJ1-1	CASSRNRDTEAFF	TGTGCCAGCAGTCGAAACAGGGACACTGAAGCTTTCTTT
TRBD1	few	TRBV5-1	TRBJ2-2	CASSWKDRGPSNTGELFF	TGCGCCAGCAGCTGGAAGGACAGGGGGCCTTCGAACACCGGGGAGCTGTTTTTT
-	few	TRBV28	TRBJ1-3	CASSLTGTIYF	TGTGCCAGCAGTCTTACGGGCACCATATATTTT
TRBD1	-	TRBV27	TRBJ2-4	CASSPRTGWHIQYF	TGTGCCAGCAGTCCTCGGACAGGGTGGCACATTCAGTACTTC
-	-	TRBV24-1	TRBJ2-1	CATGTPFGNEQFF	TGTGCCACAGGGACTCCCTTTGGAAATGAGCAGTTCTTC
TRBD1	many	TRBV6-2/TRBV6-3	TRBJ2-3	CASSYGDRDTDTQYF	TGTGCCAGCAGTTACGGTGACAGGGACACAGATACGCAGTATTTT
TRBD2	-	TRBV20-1	TRBJ2-1	CSAHGTSGGNNEQFF	TGCAGTGCTCACGGGACTAGCGGGGGAAACAATGAGCAGTTCTTC
-	-	TRBV20-1	TRBJ2-7	CSASFDPGQIYEQYF	TGCAGTGCTAGCTTTGATCCGGGTCAAATCTACGAGCAGTACTTC
TRBD1	few	TRBV29-1	TRBJ1-1	CSVEGWVGGRTEAFF	TGCAGCGTTGAAGGGTGGGTAGGGGGCCGAACTGAAGCTTTCTTT
-	many	TRBV7-6	TRBJ2-7	CASSLASTSAAYEQYF	TGTGCCAGCAGCTTAGCGTCGACTAGTGCCGCGTACGAGCAGTACTTC
-	-	TRBV3-1	TRBJ2-7	CASSQGPGSTYEQYF	TGTGCCAGCAGCCAAGGCCCTGGCAGTACCTACGAGCAGTACTTC
-	few	TRBV4-3	TRBJ2-2	CASSQDHIPGELFF	TGCGCCAGCAGCCAAGACCACATCCCCGGGGAGCTGTTTTTT
-	few	TRBV2	TRBJ2-5	CASRRVVEDQYF	TGTGCCAGCAGGAGGGTGGTGGAGGACCAGTACTTC
TRBD2	few	TRBV3-1	TRBJ2-7	CASSPLAGGSYEQYF	TGTGCCAGCAGCCCACTTGCGGGAGGTTCCTACGAGCAGTACTTC
-	-	TRBV6-4	TRBJ2-1	CASSEEWEDEQFF	TGTGCCAGCAGTGAGGAGTGGGAAGATGAGCAGTTCTTC
TRBD2	many	TRBV7-8	TRBJ2-1	CASSRGTSGSYNEQFF	TGTGCCAGCAGTCGGGGGACTAGCGGTTCCTACAATGAGCAGTTCTTC
TRBD1	many	TRBV7-2	TRBJ2-7	CASSSDRPPNEQYF	TGTGCCAGCAGCTCGGACAGGCCCCCGAACGAGCAGTACTTC
TRBD1	many	TRBV7-6	TRBJ2-1	CASSPQPGTDPYNEQFF	TGTGCCAGCAGCCCCCAGCCCGGGACAGATCCGTACAATGAGCAGTTCTTC
-	many	TRBV4-3	TRBJ2-7	CASSHQRGREQYF	TGCGCCAGCAGCCACCAAAGGGGGAGGGAGCAGTACTTC
TRBD2	-	TRBV28	TRBJ2-1	CASSDPTSGKANEQFF	TGTGCCAGCAGTGACCCGACTAGCGGGAAAGCAAATGAGCAGTTCTTC
TRBD2	few	TRBV5-1	TRBJ2-1	CASSLVASGTVYGEQFF	TGCGCCAGCAGCTTGGTCGCGAGCGGGACGGTCTATGGTGAGCAGTTCTTC
TRBD2	-	TRBV11-2	TRBJ2-3	CASNWAGGASDTQYF	TGTGCCAGTAATTGGGCGGGGGGGGCATCTGATACGCAGTATTTT
-	many	TRBV6-1	TRBJ1-1	CASSPAQGRNTEAFF	TGTGCCAGCAGTCCAGCCCAGGGACGGAACACTGAAGCTTTCTTT
TRBD2	many	TRBV7-2	TRBJ2-5	CASSRGGEETQYF	TGTGCCAGCAGCCGGGGGGGCGAGGAGACCCAGTACTTC
TRBD2	many	TRBV7-2	TRBJ2-1	CASSRLAGTSNEQFF	TGTGCCAGCAGCCGACTAGCGGGGACAAGCAATGAGCAGTTCTTC
-	many	TRBV7-8	TRBJ2-1	CASSRPTKGDLSNEQFF	TGTGCCAGCAGCCGACCGACCAAGGGGGACCTATCCAATGAGCAGTTCTTC
-	many	TRBV12-3/TRBV12-4	TRBJ1-2	CASSSRGGGVFYGYGYTF	TGTGCCAGCAGCTCACGGGGAGGAGGAGTTTTTTATGGCTATGGCTACACCTTC
-	many	TRBV5-4	TRBJ2-1	CASSFDRASYSMEGNEQFF	TGTGCCAGCAGCTTCGACCGGGCCTCTTATAGCATGGAGGGCAATGAGCAGTTCTTC